This T cell receptor beta chain was identified during a study of cytomegalovirus exposure and HLA in healthy donors. The PCR made use of 60 Vbeta and 13 Jbeta primers. TCRdb keeps only in-frame clones here, not all; method: immunoSEQ multiplex PCR. The sample records around 92,000 clones, approximately 72% being singletons. The CDR3 is 14 amino acids. V dropped 4 bases and J dropped 4 bases, with 11 bases sitting between them. CDR1 is LGHNA and CDR2 is YNFKEQ in the germline V gene. This rearrangement joins TRBV4-2 to TRBJ1-5; TRBD1 might be the D (6 bases). The sample consisted of PBMCs. The TCR was taken from an older woman in good health and CMV-seropositive. CDR3 sequence reads: CASSPGQQNQPQHF. CDR3 sequence (DNA): TGTGCCAGCAGCCCAGGACAGCAGAATCAGCCCCAGCATTTT.